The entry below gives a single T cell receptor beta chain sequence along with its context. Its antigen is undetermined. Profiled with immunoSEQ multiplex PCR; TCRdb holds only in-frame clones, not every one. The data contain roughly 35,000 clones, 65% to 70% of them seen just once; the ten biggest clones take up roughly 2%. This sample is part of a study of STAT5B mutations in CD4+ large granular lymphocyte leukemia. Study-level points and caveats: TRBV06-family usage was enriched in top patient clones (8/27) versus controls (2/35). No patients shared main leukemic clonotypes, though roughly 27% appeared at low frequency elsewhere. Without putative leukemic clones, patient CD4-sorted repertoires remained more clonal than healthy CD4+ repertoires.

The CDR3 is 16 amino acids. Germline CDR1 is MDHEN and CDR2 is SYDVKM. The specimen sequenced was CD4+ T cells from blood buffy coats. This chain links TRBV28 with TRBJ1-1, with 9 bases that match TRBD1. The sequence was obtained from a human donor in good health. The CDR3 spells CAARSPTGGYYTEAFF. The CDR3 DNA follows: TGTGCTGCCAGATCCCCGACAGGGGGGTATTACACTGAAGCTTTCTTT.